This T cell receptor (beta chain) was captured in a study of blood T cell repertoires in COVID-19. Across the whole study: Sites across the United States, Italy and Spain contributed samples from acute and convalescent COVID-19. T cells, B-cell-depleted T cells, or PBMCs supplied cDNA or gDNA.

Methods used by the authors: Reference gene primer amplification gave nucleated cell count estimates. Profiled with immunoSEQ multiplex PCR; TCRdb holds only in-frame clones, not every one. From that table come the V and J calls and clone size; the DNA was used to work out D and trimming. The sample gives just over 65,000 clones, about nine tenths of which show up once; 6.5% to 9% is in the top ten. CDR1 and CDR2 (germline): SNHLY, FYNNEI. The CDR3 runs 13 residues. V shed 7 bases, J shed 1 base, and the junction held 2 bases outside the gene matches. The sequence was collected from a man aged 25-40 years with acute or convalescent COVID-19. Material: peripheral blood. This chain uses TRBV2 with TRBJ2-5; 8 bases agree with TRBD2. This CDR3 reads CASTTSGQETQYF. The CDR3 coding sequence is TGTGCCAGCACAACTAGCGGCCAAGAGACCCAGTACTTC.